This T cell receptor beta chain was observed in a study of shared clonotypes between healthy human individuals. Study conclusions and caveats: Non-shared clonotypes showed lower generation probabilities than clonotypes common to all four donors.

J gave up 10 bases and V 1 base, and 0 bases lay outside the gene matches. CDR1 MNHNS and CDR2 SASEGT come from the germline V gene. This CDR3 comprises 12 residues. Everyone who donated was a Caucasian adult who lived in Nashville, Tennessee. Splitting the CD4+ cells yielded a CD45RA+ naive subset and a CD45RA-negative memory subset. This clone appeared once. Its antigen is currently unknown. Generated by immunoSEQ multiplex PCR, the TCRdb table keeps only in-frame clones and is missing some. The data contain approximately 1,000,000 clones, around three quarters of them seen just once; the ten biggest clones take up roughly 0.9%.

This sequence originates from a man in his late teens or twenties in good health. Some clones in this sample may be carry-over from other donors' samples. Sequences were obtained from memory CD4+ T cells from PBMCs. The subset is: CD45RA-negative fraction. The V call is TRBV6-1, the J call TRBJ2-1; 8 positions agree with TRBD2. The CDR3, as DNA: TGTGCCAGCAGTGAAGGCGGGAGGGAGCAGTTCTTC. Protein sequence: CASSEGGREQFF.